The clone carrying this T cell receptor (beta chain) was seen more than once but under ten times. Source study methods: It was from reference gene primer amplification that nucleated cell counts were estimated. Assay used: immunoSEQ multiplex PCR; TCRdb lists only in-frame clones, some missing. Clone size and the V and J calls come from that table; the DNA yielded D and trimming. The table includes a few hundred thousand clones, about nine tenths detected once. This CDR3 has 17 residues. Germline loops: CDR1 MNHEY, CDR2 SMNVEV (reference sequence). V trimming: 4 bases; J trimming: 3 bases; junction bases outside the gene matches: 8. The data originate from a study of blood T cell repertoires in COVID-19. Study information: The cDNA or gDNA used as material had been derived from T cells, B-cell-depleted T cells, or PBMCs.

The gene calls are TRBV27 and TRBJ2-2, with 10 positions matching TRBD1. The specimen sequenced was PBMCs or T cells enriched from blood (not recorded which). The source of this sequence is a woman aged 25 to 39 who had been exposed to COVID-19. The CDR3 protein is CASSSLTGTGDTGELFF. The CDR3 DNA follows: TGTGCCAGCAGTTCCCTTACCGGGACAGGGGACACCGGGGAGCTGTTTTTT.